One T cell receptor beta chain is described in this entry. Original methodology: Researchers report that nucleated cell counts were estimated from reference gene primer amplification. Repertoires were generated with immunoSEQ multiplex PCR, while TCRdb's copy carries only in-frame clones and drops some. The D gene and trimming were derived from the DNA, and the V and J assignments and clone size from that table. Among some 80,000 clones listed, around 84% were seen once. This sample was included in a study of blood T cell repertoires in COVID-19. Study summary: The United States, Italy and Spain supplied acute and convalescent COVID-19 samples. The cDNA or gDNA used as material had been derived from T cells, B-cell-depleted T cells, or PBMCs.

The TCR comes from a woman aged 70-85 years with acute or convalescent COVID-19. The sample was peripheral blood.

CDR3 DNA: TGTGCCTGGGGTCCCGGGACAGGGACTCCCTATGGCTACACCTTC. The encoded protein is CAWGPGTGTPYGYTF. The rearrangement links TRBV30 to TRBJ1-2; TRBD1 matches at 9 bases. With V trimmed by 5 bases and J by 4 bases, 11 bases remained unmatched. Germline CDR1 reads GTSNPN; CDR2 reads SVGIG (reference sequence). This CDR3 has 15 amino acids.